The clone carrying this T cell receptor (beta chain) was observed a few times. This entry is derived from a study of human T cells and chemical hapten exposure. Across the study: Patch tests containing 0.01% DPC, applied to the upper back, were read at 6 days.

Trimming removed 1 base at V and 8 bases at J, with 7 bases between. The CDR3 spans 12 residues. Germline lookup yields CDR1 SGHDN and CDR2 FVKESK. Time point meaning: patch test 2, 6 weeks after DPC sensitization. The treatment denotes: therapeutic diphenylcyclopropenone sensitization with weekly scalp DPC. TCRdb re-analysed the RACE reads in MiXCR, keeping a single row per CDR3 protein. The sample yields tens of thousands of distinct CDR3 sequences, 8.5% to 10% seen once. Sequenced material: whole blood, taken in connection with sensitization to the hapten diphenylcyclopropenone (DPC). This TCR was sampled from a woman aged 45-60 years with alopecia areata. Some clones in this sample may be carry-over from other donors' samples. This chain connects TRBV14 to TRBJ2-3, with D tentatively TRBD1 or TRBD2 (5 bases each). CDR3 amino acids: CASSQVGGTQYF. In DNA, the CDR3 is TGTGCCAGCAGCCAAGTTGGGGGTACGCAGTATTTT.